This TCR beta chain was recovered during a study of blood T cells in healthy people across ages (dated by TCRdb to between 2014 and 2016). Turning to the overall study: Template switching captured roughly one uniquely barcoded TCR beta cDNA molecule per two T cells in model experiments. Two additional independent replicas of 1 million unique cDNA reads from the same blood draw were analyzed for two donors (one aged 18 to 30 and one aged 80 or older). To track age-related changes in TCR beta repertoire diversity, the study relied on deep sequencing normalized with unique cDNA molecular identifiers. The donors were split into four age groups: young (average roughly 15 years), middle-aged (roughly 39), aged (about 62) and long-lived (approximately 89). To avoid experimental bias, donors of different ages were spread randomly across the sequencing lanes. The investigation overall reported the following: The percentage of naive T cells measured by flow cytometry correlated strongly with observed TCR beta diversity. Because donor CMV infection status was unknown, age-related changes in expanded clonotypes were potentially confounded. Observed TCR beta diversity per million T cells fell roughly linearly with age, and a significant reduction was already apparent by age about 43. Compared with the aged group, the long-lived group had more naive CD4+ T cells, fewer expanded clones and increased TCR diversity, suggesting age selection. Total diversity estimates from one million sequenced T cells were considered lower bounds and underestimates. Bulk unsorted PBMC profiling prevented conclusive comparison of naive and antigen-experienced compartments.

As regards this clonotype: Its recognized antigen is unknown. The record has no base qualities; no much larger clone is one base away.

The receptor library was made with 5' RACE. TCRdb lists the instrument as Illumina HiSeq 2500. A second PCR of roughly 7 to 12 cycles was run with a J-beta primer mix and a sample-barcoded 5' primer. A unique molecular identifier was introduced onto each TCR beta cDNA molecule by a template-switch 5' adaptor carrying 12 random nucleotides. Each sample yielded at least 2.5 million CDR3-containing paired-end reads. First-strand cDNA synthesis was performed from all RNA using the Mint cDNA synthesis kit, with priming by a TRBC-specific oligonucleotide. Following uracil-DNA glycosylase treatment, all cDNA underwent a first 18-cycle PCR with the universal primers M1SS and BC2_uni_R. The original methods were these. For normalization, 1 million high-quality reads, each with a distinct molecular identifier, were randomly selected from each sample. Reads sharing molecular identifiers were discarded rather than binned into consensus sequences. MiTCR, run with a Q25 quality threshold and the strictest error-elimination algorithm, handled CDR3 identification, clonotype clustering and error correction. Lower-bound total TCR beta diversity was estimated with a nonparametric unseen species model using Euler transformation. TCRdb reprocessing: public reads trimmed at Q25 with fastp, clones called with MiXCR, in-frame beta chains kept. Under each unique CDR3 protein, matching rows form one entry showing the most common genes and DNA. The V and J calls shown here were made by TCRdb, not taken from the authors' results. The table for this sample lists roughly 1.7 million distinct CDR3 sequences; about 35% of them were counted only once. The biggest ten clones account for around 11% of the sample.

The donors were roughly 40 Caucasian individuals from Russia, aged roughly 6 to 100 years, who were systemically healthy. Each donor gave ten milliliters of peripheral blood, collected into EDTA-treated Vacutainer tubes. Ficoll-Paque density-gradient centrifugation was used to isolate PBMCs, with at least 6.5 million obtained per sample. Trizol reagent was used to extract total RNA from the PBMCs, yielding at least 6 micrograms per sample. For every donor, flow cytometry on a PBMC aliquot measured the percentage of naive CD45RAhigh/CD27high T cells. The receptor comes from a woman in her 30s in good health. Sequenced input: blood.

The CDR3 region reads CASSQVSAGTPYEQYF. At the DNA level, the sequence is TGTGCCAGCAGCCAAGTATCTGCAGGGACCCCCTACGAGCAGTACTTC. The rearranged chain carries TRBV14 and TRBJ2-7; the D call is tentative, TRBD1 or TRBD2, as each matches 5 bases. CDR1 SGHDN and CDR2 FVKESK are derived from the germline V gene. V is shortened by 1 base, J by 2 bases, and the region joining them spans 15 bases. The CDR3 runs 16 residues from the cysteine to the phenylalanine. The CDR3 DNA has 48 bases and is translated from base 1.